This T cell receptor beta chain was sequenced during a study of human T cells and chemical hapten exposure (dated by TCRdb to about 2021). At the level of the whole study: For sensitization, 2% DPC in acetone was applied to a roughly 2 cm by roughly 2 cm area of upper inner arm skin. Throughout the approximately 25-week study period, patients were also given weekly therapeutic DPC doses on the scalp. Patch testing was done on the upper back using Finn chambers containing 0.01% DPC, and results were scored after 6 days according to International Contact Dermatitis Research Group standards. The mostly female patient cohort included alopecia areata with under or over 50% scalp involvement, alopecia totalis and alopecia universalis. Libraries were pooled for sequencing, and per-sample TCR yields varied mainly because of small differences in library volumes within the pool. In alopecia patients, the study followed how the peripheral blood TCR repertoire changed in vivo over primary and secondary sensitization to diphenylcyclopropenone (DPC), a hapten. Patient blood was sampled pre-sensitization (week 0) and at 2, 6 and about 24 weeks after DPC sensitization. Twenty-nine alopecia patients gave blood for TCR sequencing at one to four time points (pre-sensitization, 2, 6 and 24 weeks).

Preparation of the library involved RACE. Sequencing took place on a NextSeq 500. Library preparation attached unique molecular identifiers to individual cDNA molecules for quantitative, reproducible TCR counting. Each blood RNA sample was used to sequence both TCR alpha and TCR beta chains. The original methods were these. A median of roughly 100,000 TCRs per sample was observed, with a range of about 23,224 to 690,600. The Decombinator software suite was used to annotate V, J and CDR3 in the TCR reads. Every sample was subsampled to the same number of TCRs (28,000) for the PS versus PT1 abundance plots. TCRs were defined as expanded if absent before sensitization and observed at least eight times at the 2-week time point. TCRdb reran the public reads through fastp at Q25 and MiXCR, keeping productive beta chains. Rows with a matching CDR3 protein are joined into one entry that keeps the most common DNA and genes. These V and J calls rely on TCRdb rather than the paper's analysis. Here the sample has around 100,000 distinct CDR3 sequences; roughly 9.6% occur a single time. The ten largest clones represent 3% to 4.5% of the sample.

The meaning of the sample's time point label: patch test 1, 2 weeks after DPC sensitization. The treatment or condition label for this specimen denotes: therapeutic diphenylcyclopropenone sensitization with weekly scalp DPC. Blood at each patch-test visit was drawn before the patch test was applied. Patients were considered eligible if aged 18 to 70, diagnosed with alopecia and deemed suitable for DPC therapy, and patients were excluded if pregnant. Unfractionated whole blood was collected in Tempus Blood RNA tubes, and total RNA was extracted from that blood. Summary of the overall study and its limitations: Compared with pre-sensitization or healthy control sets, expanded TCRs formed significantly more large CDR3 similarity clusters, which is consistent with antigen-driven responses. Repeated subsampling changed both the strength of the expansion versus patch-test correlation and the threshold at which that correlation became significant. No change with DPC sensitization was found in the number of TCRs above 1 in 1000 frequency, and no evidence of global repertoire structure alterations was found. Patch test score correlated positively with the number of PT1 expanded TCRs, reaching significance at thresholds 8, 16 and 32 but not at 4. Because all patients had alopecia, a presumed autoimmune disease, the immune response of the patients might differ from that of healthy individuals.

This clonotype has ten or more counts. The antigen it binds to is not known. No quality values exist for individual bases; no much larger clone is one base distant. From its cysteine to its phenylalanine, the CDR3 spans 16 amino acids. The sequence is cut down to CDR3 DNA, 48 bases in frame from base 1. Trimming takes 4 bases from V and 5 bases from J, and the germline ends sit 18 bases apart. This TCR was recovered from a woman aged 40 to 49 with alopecia areata. Some clones in this sample may be carry-over from other donors' samples. Sequencing used whole blood, obtained in connection with sensitization to the hapten diphenylcyclopropenone (DPC). Recombination connected TRBV5-7 to TRBJ1-4; TRBD1 is perhaps the D gene, given 6 matching bases. TRBV5-7 is reported as an ORF; its role is uncertain. The nucleotide sequence is given as TGTGCCAGCAGCCTGGGAGTAGGACAGTCCAATGAAAAACTGTTTTTT. Translation gives CASSLGVGQSNEKLFF.